These T cell receptor beta chains were read from a single sample in a study of blood T cells in healthy people across ages. Each CDR3 protein is one row after TCRdb ran MiXCR on the 5' RACE reads. The sample lists 1.5 million to 2 million distinct CDR3 sequences; 30% to 40% were seen once. Sequenced input: blood. These receptors were obtained from a woman in her 30s in good health. The CDR3 runs from the conserved cysteine through the conserved F or W. Each record gives: V gene, D gene, clone size, J gene, CDR3 DNA, CDR3 protein. The D gene is left open where the match is weak. A row's size may be missing; if present it is once, few, many or a size class.

V: TRBV29-1
D: -
size: -
J: TRBJ1-1
DNA: TGCAGCGTTAAGGGGGGAATGAACACTGAAGCTTTCTTT
CDR3: CSVKGGMNTEAFF

V: TRBV7-2
D: -
size: many
J: TRBJ2-3
DNA: TGTGCCAGCAGCTTGAGCCGCCCCGATACGCAGTATTTT
CDR3: CASSLSRPDTQYF

V: TRBV7-3
D: -
size: -
J: TRBJ2-7
DNA: TGTGCCAGCAGCTTCGAGCCAGGAACCTCCTACGAGCAGTACTTC
CDR3: CASSFEPGTSYEQYF

V: TRBV7-2
D: TRBD1
size: few
J: TRBJ1-2
DNA: TGTGCCAGCAGCGAGACAGGGGTCGCTAACTATGGCTACACCTTC
CDR3: CASSETGVANYGYTF

V: TRBV6-6
D: -
size: -
J: TRBJ2-3
DNA: TGTGCCAGCAGTTACTCGAGAGGGGCTTTAGGAGATACGCGGTATTTT
CDR3: CASSYSRGALGDTRYF

V: TRBV9
D: -
size: -
J: TRBJ2-1
DNA: TGTGCCAGCAGCGAACTTAGCGGTTCCTACAATGAGCAGTTCTTC
CDR3: CASSELSGSYNEQFF

V: TRBV7-2
D: -
size: many
J: TRBJ2-3
DNA: TGTGCCAGCAGCTTAGTCGGCCAAAGGAGGTATTTT
CDR3: CASSLVGQRRYF

V: TRBV29-1
D: -
size: -
J: TRBJ2-2
DNA: TGCAGCGTTGAACAGGGATCGAACACCGGGGAGCCGTTTTTT
CDR3: CSVEQGSNTGEPFF

V: TRBV2
D: TRBD1
size: -
J: TRBJ2-7
DNA: TGTGCCAGCACCTCGGGACAGGGGGTCACCTACGAGCAGTACTTC
CDR3: CASTSGQGVTYEQYF

V: TRBV20-1
D: -
size: -
J: TRBJ2-5
DNA: TGCAGTGCTACCGGGGTAGGGGTCGAGACCCAGTACTTC
CDR3: CSATGVGVETQYF

V: TRBV12-3/TRBV12-4
D: -
size: -
J: TRBJ2-1
DNA: TGTGCCACCAGAAGGGGCTCCTACAATGAGCAGTTCTTC
CDR3: CATRRGSYNEQFF

V: TRBV28
D: -
size: few
J: TRBJ2-7
DNA: TGTGCCAGCAGTTTAAGAGGGTCATTGGGTTCCTACGAGCAGTACTTC
CDR3: CASSLRGSLGSYEQYF

V: TRBV7-2
D: -
size: -
J: TRBJ2-3
DNA: TGTGCCAGCAGCTTAAAGGCCACAGATACGCAGTATTTT
CDR3: CASSLKATDTQYF

V: TRBV13
D: TRBD2
size: many
J: TRBJ2-1
DNA: TGTGCCAGCAGCTTTGTAGCGGGAGGGCCCGCCTACAATGAGCAGTTCTTC
CDR3: CASSFVAGGPAYNEQFF

V: TRBV10-3
D: TRBD1
size: -
J: TRBJ2-1
DNA: TGTGCCATCAGGGGGACAGGGCATGAGCAGTTCTTC
CDR3: CAIRGTGHEQFF

V: TRBV12-3/TRBV12-4
D: TRBD1
size: few
J: TRBJ2-5
DNA: TGTGCCAGCACCGACCCGCAGGGACAGGGGGCGAAGACCCAGTACTTC
CDR3: CASTDPQGQGAKTQYF

V: TRBV29-1
D: TRBD1
size: few
J: TRBJ1-1
DNA: TGCAGCGTGCGACGCGGGACAGGGCCCAGTGAAGCTTTCTTT
CDR3: CSVRRGTGPSEAFF

V: TRBV4-2
D: TRBD1
size: many
J: TRBJ2-1
DNA: TGTGCCAGCAGCCAAGGACAGGGCAACGATGAGCAGTTCTTC
CDR3: CASSQGQGNDEQFF

V: TRBV10-3
D: TRBD2
size: -
J: TRBJ2-7
DNA: TGTGCCATCAGGAGGGAGCCGGGGGGGCCAGTTGGGTACGAGCAGTACTTC
CDR3: CAIRREPGGPVGYEQYF

V: TRBV7-9
D: -
size: -
J: TRBJ1-1
DNA: TGTGCCAGCAGCACCTTGGCGGGAAGGGTTACTGAAGCTTTCTTT
CDR3: CASSTLAGRVTEAFF

V: TRBV29-1
D: -
size: few
J: TRBJ1-1
DNA: TGCAGCGGAATCCGGGCCTCGAACACTGAAGCTTTCTTT
CDR3: CSGIRASNTEAFF

V: TRBV20-1
D: TRBD1
size: -
J: TRBJ1-2
DNA: TGCAGTGCCGGGACAGGTCATGGCCACACCTTC
CDR3: CSAGTGHGHTF